The 25 T cell receptor beta chains in this list originate from one sample, sequenced in a study of cytomegalovirus exposure and HLA in healthy donors (dated 2017 in TCRdb). The library came from the immunoSEQ multiplex PCR assay. As stored in TCRdb, this immuneACCESS dataset retains in-frame rearrangements with V and J assigned. A fraction of the clones does not appear; measured against another copy, unresolved V genes explain less than half of the discrepancy, and the remainder lacks a known reason. The sample has about 160,000 clones on record, 70% to 90% of them singletons. The leading ten clones occupy 5.7% of the sample. Material: PBMCs. The receptors here all came from a woman in her twenties or thirties in good health and CMV-seronegative.

The CDR3 loop is CASSSERTGRYEQYF. In DNA, the CDR3 is TGTGCCAGCAGCTCGGAGCGGACAGGGCGCTACGAGCAGTACTTC. J is TRBJ2-7 and V is TRBV11-2; 8 bases align to TRBD1. The CDR3 runs to 15 residues. J lost 3 bases, V lost 4 bases, and 8 bases had no gene match. Per germline, CDR1 SGHAT and CDR2 FQNNGV.

The chain carries TRBV6-1 and TRBJ2-7; tentatively, D is TRBD1 (6 bases). The germline V and J ends were trimmed by 2 bases and 3 bases, with 14 bases remaining between them. Germline V gene data show CDR1 as MNHNS and CDR2 as SASEGT. CDR3 size: 15 residues. CDR3 bases: TGTGCCAGCAGTGAAATCCCGGACAGCAACTACGAGCAGTACTTC. Encoded protein: CASSEIPDSNYEQYF.

This clone was counted once. V usage is TRBV30 and J usage is TRBJ2-7; possibly TRBD1 or TRBD2 for D (5 bases each). Between the trimmed V and J ends, which lost 2 bases and 6 bases, there was a span of 8 bases. CDR1 is GTSNPN and CDR2 is SVGIG in the germline V gene (reference sequence). The CDR3 runs to 11 residues. CDR3 protein: CAWSYGTEQYF. In nucleotides, the CDR3 is TGTGCCTGGAGTTATGGGACCGAGCAGTACTTC.

The J gene is TRBJ1-2, the V gene TRBV7-2; possibly TRBD1 for D (6 bases). Germline CDR1 is SGHTA and CDR2 is FQGNSA. The V end was cut by 5 bases, the J end by 4 bases, with 20 bases between. The CDR3 contains 16 residues. CDR3 protein: CASSKSNRIGGYGYTF. CDR3 coding DNA: TGTGCCAGCAGCAAAAGTAACCGTATAGGGGGCTATGGCTACACCTTC.

The chain is built from TRBV15 and TRBJ2-5; D perhaps matches TRBD2 (5 bases). Germline CDR1 and CDR2: LNHNV and YYDKDF (reference sequence). The CDR3 totals 13 residues. Trimming stripped 5 bases from V and 5 bases from J, with 12 bases between. The CDR3 region is CATSDGVRETQYF. In DNA form, the CDR3 reads TGTGCCACCAGCGACGGGGTGCGGGAGACCCAGTACTTC.

The gene calls are TRBV9 and TRBJ1-5; 7 nucleotides align to TRBD1. V was pared by 4 bases and J by 2 bases, with 6 bases of the junction left unmatched. This CDR3 contains 15 residues. Germline V gene data show CDR1 as SGDLS and CDR2 as YYNGEE. DNA of the CDR3: TGTGCCAGCAGCAAGACAGGGTATGGCAATCAGCCCCAGCATTTT. Its protein is CASSKTGYGNQPQHF.

This chain uses TRBV5-1 with TRBJ2-7; D may correspond to TRBD1 or TRBD2 (7 bases each). The germline V and J ends were trimmed by 2 bases and 5 bases, with 14 bases remaining between them. Germline assignment: CDR1 SGHRS and CDR2 YFSETQ. The CDR3 totals 14 residues. The CDR3 region is CASSLGQGGNEQYF. CDR3 coding DNA: TGCGCCAGCAGCTTAGGTCAGGGGGGGAACGAGCAGTACTTC.

The rearrangement uses TRBV25-1 and TRBJ2-1; D perhaps matches TRBD1 (6 bases). V lost 8 bases and J lost 1, with 9 bases in between. CDR3 length equals 13 residues. Per the germline V gene, CDR1 is MGHDK and CDR2 is SYGVNS. The CDR3 DNA is TGTGCCAGCTCGAGGGGGTCCTACAATGAGCAGTTCTTC. As protein: CASSRGSYNEQFF. The variable domain in full, completed from reference TRBV25-1 and TRBJ2-1, reads EADIYQTPRYLVIGTGKKITLECSQTMGHDKMYWYQQDPGMELHLIHYSYGVNSTEKGDLSSESTVSRIRTEHFPLTLESARPSHTSQYLCASSRGSYNEQFFGPGTRLTVL.

The CDR3 sequence is CASSPWGVNTEAFF. For the CDR3, the DNA is TGTGCCAGCAGCCCCTGGGGAGTAAACACTGAAGCTTTCTTT. This rearrangement joins TRBV9 to TRBJ1-1, with D uncertain. Germline V gene data show CDR1 as SGDLS and CDR2 as YYNGEE. Trimming stripped 4 bases from V and 2 bases from J, with 12 bases between. The CDR3 covers 14 residues.

J is TRBJ2-7 and V is TRBV5-4; D call uncertain. The CDR3 runs to 13 residues. CDR1 is SGHNT and CDR2 is YYREEE in the germline V gene (reference sequence). V lost 2 bases, J lost 6 bases, and 12 bases lay in between. CDR3 loop: CASSLRGWGEQYF. DNA for the CDR3: TGTGCCAGCAGCTTACGTGGGTGGGGCGAGCAGTACTTC.

The chain combines TRBV19 with TRBJ1-1; D is unresolved. CDR1 LNHDA and CDR2 SQIVND come from the germline V gene (reference sequence). Trimming shortened V by 0 bases and J by 4 bases, and 15 bases separated the two germline ends. This CDR3 contains 16 residues. CDR3 bases: TGTGCCAGTAGTATAGAGTTTTGGGCGCGTGGCACTGAAGCTTTCTTT. The encoded protein is CASSIEFWARGTEAFF.

CDR3 nucleotides: TGTGCCAGCAGCGCCCGAGACCTGTACCAAGAGACCCAGTACTTC. It encodes CASSARDLYQETQYF. The rearrangement uses TRBV9 and TRBJ2-5; the D is unclear. The V end lost 3 bases, the J end lost 0 bases, and 12 bases lay between the germline ends. There are 15 residues in the CDR3. Germline V gives CDR1 SGDLS, CDR2 YYNGEE.

This clone occurred a few times. V and J are TRBV11-3 and TRBJ2-3; D ambiguous. Germline CDR1 reads SGHNT; CDR2 reads YENEEA. The CDR3 runs 14 residues. V shed 1 base and J shed 2 bases, with 7 bases lying between them. The CDR3 loop is CASSLGGVTDTQYF. CDR3 bases: TGTGCCAGCAGCTTAGGTGGGGTCACAGATACGCAGTATTTT.

This clone was seen only once. This chain joins TRBV6-1 and TRBJ1-6; TRBD1 is a possible D gene (5 bases). Trimming took off 4 bases at V and 5 bases at J, with 15 bases between the two ends. CDR3 length: 16 amino acids. Germline V gives CDR1 MNHNS, CDR2 SASEGT. The chain's CDR3 is CASSVWVWGDNSPLHF. The CDR3 DNA reads as TGTGCCAGCAGTGTTTGGGTTTGGGGGGATAATTCACCCCTCCACTTT.

The chain carries TRBV19 and TRBJ1-1; D call uncertain. The germline V and J ends were trimmed by 8 bases and 1 base, with 14 bases remaining between them. Looked up from germline, CDR1 is LNHDA and CDR2 is SQIVND (reference sequence). CDR3 length equals 14 residues. CDR3 nucleotides: TGTGCCAGTGCAGGAAGGGTTCCGAACACTGAAGCTTTCTTT. Its translation is CASAGRVPNTEAFF.

The chain employs TRBV9 and TRBJ1-2; D unresolved. Per the germline V gene, CDR1 is SGDLS and CDR2 is YYNGEE. This CDR3 has 14 residues. V was pared by 4 bases and J by 1 base, with 11 bases between. The CDR3 reads CASSPGRNNYGYTF. In DNA form, the CDR3 reads TGTGCCAGCAGCCCTGGACGGAATAACTATGGCTACACCTTC.

This rearrangement joins TRBV9 to TRBJ2-7; TRBD2 matches 15 bases. J lost 4 bases, V lost 4 bases, and 15 bases had no gene match. CDR1 is SGDLS, CDR2 YYNGEE, per germline. The CDR3 runs to 19 residues. The CDR3 sequence is CASSPRPGLAGGRGYEQYF. The CDR3 DNA follows: TGTGCCAGCAGCCCTCGCCCGGGACTAGCGGGAGGAAGGGGGTACGAGCAGTACTTC.

The V call is TRBV9, the J call TRBJ2-1; the D is unclear. The length of the CDR3 is 13 residues. Looked up from germline, CDR1 is SGDLS and CDR2 is YYNGEE. Trimming cost V 2 bases and J 10 bases, with 13 bases left between them. The CDR3 DNA reads TGTGCCAGCAGCGTTGACCTAGTCAGGGAGCAGTTCTTC. It yields the protein CASSVDLVREQFF. Full variable domain (outside the CDR3, taken from reference TRBV9 and TRBJ2-1): DSGVTQTPKHLITATGQRVTLRCSPRSGDLSVYWYQQSLDQGLQFLIQYYNGEERAKGNILERFSAQQFPDLHSELNLSSLELGDSALYFCASSVDLVREQFFGPGTRLTVL.

The chain has TRBV7-8 and TRBJ2-1; TRBD2 agrees at 10 bases. Germline loops: CDR1 SGHVS, CDR2 FQNEAQ. The CDR3 consists of 16 residues. V trimming: 5 bases; J trimming: 8 bases; junction bases outside the gene matches: 12. The CDR3 region is CASSPRLAGVFHEQFF. CDR3 nucleotide sequence: TGTGCCAGCAGCCCCCGGCTAGCGGGAGTCTTCCATGAGCAGTTCTTC.

The V call is TRBV4-2, the J call TRBJ1-5; D is possibly TRBD1 (5 bases). The V gene lost 0 bases and the J gene lost 6 bases, with 12 bases spanning the gap. Germline loops: CDR1 LGHNA, CDR2 YNFKEQ. CDR3 length equals 15 residues. DNA of the CDR3: TGTGCCAGCAGCCAAGAAGCATACGGGGGTCAGCCCCAGCATTTT. Protein sequence: CASSQEAYGGQPQHF.

V gene TRBV30 combines with J gene TRBJ2-7; tentative D call: TRBD2 (6 bases). The CDR3 has 15 amino acids. Germline-derived CDR1 and CDR2 are GTSNPN and SVGIG (reference sequence). Between the trimmed V and J ends, which lost 2 bases and 0 bases, there was a span of 14 bases. This CDR3 is CAWSLGVGSSYEQYF. CDR3 sequence (DNA): TGTGCCTGGAGTTTGGGGGTCGGGAGCTCCTACGAGCAGTACTTC.

Only one count was recorded for this clone. The chain recombines TRBV29-1 with TRBJ1-1; D not resolved. Germline V gene lookup returns CDR1 SQVTM and CDR2 ANQGSEA. The V and J ends lost 4 bases and 4 bases respectively, with 16 bases between them. The CDR3 runs 14 residues. CDR3: CSVADGGTATEAFF. The CDR3 DNA follows: TGCAGCGTTGCGGATGGCGGAACAGCCACTGAAGCTTTCTTT.

The CDR3 region is CASSLVGELTEAFF. CDR3 nucleotide sequence: TGTGCCAGCAGCCTGGTAGGAGAGCTAACTGAAGCTTTCTTT. The gene calls are TRBV5-8 and TRBJ1-1, with D hard to call. Germline-derived CDR1 and CDR2 are SGHTS and YDEGEE. V lost 4 bases to trimming and J lost 5 bases, with 15 bases between them. The CDR3 spans 14 residues.

J is TRBJ2-2 and V is TRBV9; D not certain. V dropped 0 bases and J dropped 6 bases, with 6 bases sitting between them. The germline CDR1 and CDR2 sequences are SGDLS and YYNGEE. The CDR3 runs to 13 residues. CDR3 nucleotides: TGTGCCAGCAGCGTAGAGGTGGCCGGGGAGCTGTTTTTT. It codes for CASSVEVAGELFF.

The chain uses TRBV2 and TRBJ2-7, with a possible D match to TRBD2 (6 bases). V was cut by 3 bases and J by 1 base, with 13 bases left in between. The CDR3 runs 15 residues. The germline V gene has CDR1 SNHLY and CDR2 FYNNEI. CDR3 nucleotide sequence: TGTGCCAGCAGTGATCCGGGGGAGACTTCCTACGAGCAGTACTTC. This encodes CASSDPGETSYEQYF.